This T cell receptor beta chain was obtained from a study of blood T cell repertoires in COVID-19. In the study overall: Whether acute or convalescent, the COVID-19 samples came from the United States, Italy and Spain. From T cells, B-cell-depleted T cells, or PBMCs came the material, which was cDNA or gDNA.

The CDR3 loop spans 16 amino acids. CDR1 is KGHDR and CDR2 is SFDVKD in the germline V gene. V gave up 3 bases and J gave up 3 bases; unmatched junction bases: 2. Original processing methods: Amplification from reference gene primers served as the basis for estimated nucleated cell counts. Repertoires were generated with immunoSEQ multiplex PCR, while TCRdb's copy carries only in-frame clones and drops some. V, J and clone size are taken as reported in that table, and D and trimming were inferred from the DNA itself. The sample carries under 80,000 clones, around 79% recorded once. Sequencing input: peripheral blood. The TCR was taken from a human donor in a cohort sampled during active COVID-19. This chain uses TRBV24-1 with TRBJ2-3; 13 positions agree with TRBD2. CDR3 coding DNA: TGTGCCACCAGTGATAAGGGACTAGCGGGAACAGATACGCAGTATTTT. Translating it yields CATSDKGLAGTDTQYF.